The clone carrying this T cell receptor (beta chain) was counted between two and nine times. What it binds is not known. The record originates from a study of response to subunit inactivated influenza vaccine. Whole-study findings and limits: Authors suggested seasonal influenza vaccinations each recruit few new T cells.

The V gene's germline CDR1 is SGHVS and CDR2 FNYEAQ. The CDR3 runs to 13 residues. V was pared by 1 base and J by 6 bases, with 9 bases between. TCRdb passed the RT-PCR reads through MiXCR, listing each CDR3 protein once. Of around 760,000 distinct CDR3 sequences listed, around 14% were seen once; the top ten hold approximately 6.5%. The clonotype comes from a man aged 50-59 years who received an inactivated influenza vaccine. V and J are TRBV7-6 and TRBJ2-5, with D possibly matching TRBD1 (6 bases). The sequencing here drew on PBMCs from blood, taken approximately 15 days before vaccination. The chain's CDR3 is CASSLGGGKTQYF. Written as DNA, the CDR3 is TGTGCCAGCAGCTTAGGAGGGGGAAAGACCCAGTACTTC.